A single sample gave rise to the 13 T cell receptor beta chains below, sequenced in a study of CD39 and CD103 CD8 tumor-infiltrating T cells. The data were produced by immunoSEQ multiplex PCR, yet TCRdb's version contains in-frame clones alone and is incomplete. The repertoire holds around 800 clones, with around 70% as singletons. Sequenced sample: CD39- CD103+ CD8+ T cells sorted from the tumor. The subset was: CD103+CD39- single-positive CD45RA- CD8 T cells. Receptors originate from a human donor with head and neck squamous cell carcinoma.

This chain uses TRBV7-3 with TRBJ2-3, with 8 bases that match TRBD2. Trimming cost V 2 bases and J 6 bases; bases outside gene matches: 4. Looked up from germline, CDR1 is SGHTA and CDR2 is FQGTGA. The CDR3 contains 14 residues. This CDR3 reads CASSLAGGGDTQYF. The CDR3 DNA reads TGTGCCAGCAGCTTAGCGGGGGGTGGGGATACGCAGTATTTT.

V usage is TRBV10-3 and J usage is TRBJ1-5, with 9 bases matching TRBD1. V was pared by 2 bases and J by 6 bases, with 5 bases of the junction left unmatched. The CDR3 runs 15 residues. Germline assignment: CDR1 ENHRY and CDR2 SYGVKD. CDR3 nucleotides: TGTGCCATCAGTGAGGGTACAGGGGGCGGTCAGCCCCAGCATTTT. Translation gives CAISEGTGGGQPQHF.

The chain uses TRBV4-1 and TRBJ2-5; unclear D gene. The germline V gene has CDR1 MGHRA and CDR2 YSYEKL. The CDR3 extends over 15 amino acids. Trimming took 1 base from V and 7 from J, leaving 16 bases between them. The CDR3 protein is CASSQAAGADLTQYF. Here the CDR3 DNA reads TGCGCCAGCAGCCAAGCGGCCGGCGCTGATTTGACCCAGTACTTC.

CDR3 residues: CASSWTESTDTQYF. DNA of the CDR3: TGTGCCAGCAGTTGGACAGAAAGCACAGATACGCAGTATTTT. V usage is TRBV11-2 and J usage is TRBJ2-3; tentatively, D is TRBD1 (6 bases). Germline V gene lookup returns CDR1 SGHAT and CDR2 FQNNGV. This CDR3 region has 14 residues. V was shortened by 6 bases and J by 0 bases, with 10 bases between the two germline ends.

The chain recombines TRBV10-1 with TRBJ2-7, with 8 nucleotides matching TRBD1. J was trimmed by 6 bases and V by 6 bases; bases with no gene match: 7. The germline V gene encodes CDR1 WNHNN and CDR2 SYGVQD (reference sequence). This CDR3 comprises 13 residues. The CDR3 DNA is TGCGCCAGCAGCCAGGGGGCCCGCTCCGAGCAGTACTTC. Translated, it gives CASSQGARSEQYF.

The chain couples TRBV5-6 to TRBJ1-6; maybe TRBD1 (6 bases). The CDR3 consists of 16 residues. V shed 0 bases and J shed 1 base, with 8 bases lying between them. The germline V gene has CDR1 SGHDT and CDR2 YYEEEE. CDR3: CASSLEGGSYNSPLHF. As DNA, the CDR3 is TGTGCCAGCAGCTTGGAGGGGGGTTCCTATAATTCACCCCTCCACTTT.

The chain employs TRBV9 and TRBJ1-6; D gene unclear. The V gene lost 0 bases and the J gene lost 8 bases, with 15 bases spanning the gap. The CDR3 is 16 amino acids. Germline V gene data show CDR1 as SGDLS and CDR2 as YYNGEE. The CDR3 nucleotides read TGTGCCAGCAGCGTAGGGGCCGGTACTGGCGATTCACCCCTCCACTTT. Amino acids: CASSVGAGTGDSPLHF.

This rearrangement joins TRBV10-3 to TRBJ2-1; D is unresolved. There are 14 residues in the CDR3. From germline, CDR1 is ENHRY and CDR2 SYGVKD. Between the trimmed V and J ends, which lost 1 base and 0 bases, there was a span of 4 bases. The CDR3 sequence is CAISEFSSYNEQFF. The CDR3 DNA is TGTGCCATCAGTGAGTTTAGCTCCTACAATGAGCAGTTCTTC.

This clone was counted a single time. This chain links TRBV19 with TRBJ1-5; D is ambiguous. V lost 5 bases and J 0 bases, leaving 11 bases between the germline ends. CDR3 length equals 15 residues. From germline, CDR1 is LNHDA and CDR2 SQIVND (reference sequence). CDR3 protein: CASSYFGDSNQPQHF. Written as DNA, the CDR3 is TGTGCCAGTAGTTACTTCGGAGATAGCAATCAGCCCCAGCATTTT.

This chain joins TRBV19 and TRBJ1-5; unclear D gene. The CDR3 has 12 amino acids. V lost 1 base and J 7 bases, leaving 5 bases between the germline ends. Germline CDR1 LNHDA, CDR2 SQIVND (reference sequence). The CDR3 loop is CASSIVEQPQHF. CDR3 bases: TGTGCCAGTAGTATAGTGGAGCAGCCCCAGCATTTT. The variable domain in full, with the rest retrieved from reference TRBV19 and TRBJ1-5, is DGGITQSPKYLFRKEGQNVTLSCEQNLNHDAMYWYRQDPGQGLRLIYYSQIVNDFQKGDIAEGYSVSREKKESFPLTVTSAQKNPTAFYLCASSIVEQPQHFGDGTRLSIL.

This chain uses TRBV19 with TRBJ1-5; 7 bases align to TRBD1. The CDR3 contains 14 residues. CDR1 is LNHDA and CDR2 is SQIVND in the germline V gene (reference sequence). Trimming at V came to 3 bases and at J to 6 bases, leaving 5 bases not matched to a gene. CDR3 amino acids: CASSITGVGQPQHF. In DNA form, the CDR3 reads TGTGCCAGTAGTATCACAGGGGTCGGTCAGCCCCAGCATTTT.

This chain joins TRBV21-1 and TRBJ2-1. TRBV21-1 is described as a pseudogene. This CDR3 region has 9 residues. The CDR3 loop is CASRTRQFF. CDR3 DNA: TGTGCCAGCCGTACCCGGCAGTTCTTC.

In its sample, this clone ranks as large. The genes are TRBV5-1 and TRBJ1-6; the D is unclear. The CDR3 has 15 residues. The ends were cut back, 0 bases at V and 8 bases at J, with 12 bases in the middle. CDR1 is SGHRS and CDR2 is YFSETQ in the germline V gene. In DNA form, the CDR3 reads TGCGCCAGCAGCTTGGGGAGTTACAGTTATTCACCCCTCCACTTT. Translation gives CASSLGSYSYSPLHF.